The 17 T cell receptor beta chains listed next were all sequenced from one sample in a study of CD8+ T cells in alopecia areata. In each case, RNA was isolated and then reverse transcribed into cDNA as the sequencing template. Sequencing was performed with immunoSEQ multiplex PCR; in TCRdb, only in-frame clones are kept and a portion is missing. The sample carries around 61,000 clones, about half recorded once. Sequences were derived from CD8+ T cells sorted from blood, sampled at week 0. The receptors were gathered from a human donor with alopecia areata.

J is TRBJ2-1 and V is TRBV29-1, with 7 positions matching TRBD2. This CDR3 is 13 amino acids long. J was trimmed by 7 bases and V by 3 bases; bases with no gene match: 6. Germline CDR1 reads SQVTM; CDR2 reads ANQGSEA. CDR3 loop: CSVEASGWNEQFF. The CDR3 DNA reads as TGCAGCGTTGAGGCTAGCGGTTGGAATGAGCAGTTCTTC.

This chain connects TRBV27 to TRBJ2-7, with 12 bases that match TRBD2. In germline, CDR1 is MNHEY, CDR2 SMNVEV (reference sequence). The CDR3 totals 13 residues. V lost 6 bases to trimming and J lost 6 bases; unmatched junction nucleotides: 3. The CDR3 DNA reads TGTGCCAGCAGAGGACTAGCGGGAATCGAGCAGTACTTC. This sequence encodes CASRGLAGIEQYF.

The CDR3 sequence: CSVEDRGGTSGFEQYF. The DNA for the CDR3 is TGCAGCGTTGAAGATCGGGGGGGGACTAGCGGGTTCGAGCAGTACTTC. The chain carries TRBV29-1 and TRBJ2-7; 12 bases match TRBD2. CDR1 is SQVTM and CDR2 is ANQGSEA in the germline V gene. The CDR3 loop spans 16 amino acids. Trimming took 0 bases from V and 6 from J; bases not matched to a gene: 9.

V is TRBV9 and J is TRBJ1-1, with D possibly being TRBD1 (5 bases). The V gene lost 7 bases and the J gene lost 2 bases, with 12 bases spanning the gap. This CDR3 region has 13 residues. Germline CDR1 reads SGDLS; CDR2 reads YYNGEE. The CDR3 protein is CASGAGANTEAFF. The CDR3, as DNA: TGTGCCAGCGGCGCTGGGGCCAACACTGAAGCTTTCTTT.

J is TRBJ1-1 and V is TRBV7-2, with TRBD1 matching 7 bases. Trimming removed 7 bases from V and 4 bases from J; junction bases left unmatched: 9. Germline loops: CDR1 SGHTA, CDR2 FQGNSA. CDR3 length: 14 residues. The CDR3 loop is CASTSTGIVTEAFF. The DNA for the CDR3 is TGTGCCAGCACATCGACAGGGATCGTCACTGAAGCTTTCTTT.

The chain carries TRBV19 and TRBJ1-1; D ambiguous. Germline V lookup: CDR1 LNHDA, CDR2 SQIVND (reference sequence). This CDR3 is built from 14 residues. The ends were cut back, 3 bases at V and 5 bases at J, with 13 bases in the middle. The DNA for the CDR3 is TGTGCCAGTAGTATTGCAGGCCGTGGGACTGAAGCTTTCTTT. This sequence encodes CASSIAGRGTEAFF.

The chain joins TRBV19 to TRBJ2-7; D gene ambiguous. V lost 6 bases and J 0 bases, leaving 12 bases between the germline ends. This CDR3 has 14 residues. Per the germline V gene, CDR1 is LNHDA and CDR2 is SQIVND (reference sequence). CDR3 in DNA: TGTGCCAGTAGCTTTAGAGGTTTCTCCTACGAGCAGTACTTC. It translates to CASSFRGFSYEQYF.

The chain joins TRBV27 to TRBJ2-1; no clear D gene. With 5 bases removed from V and 4 bases from J, the gap between germline ends came to 3 bases. The CDR3 runs to 11 residues. Germline CDR1 reads MNHEY; CDR2 reads SMNVEV (reference sequence). The CDR3 loop reads CASSGYNEQFF. CDR3 nucleotides: TGTGCCAGCAGTGGGTACAATGAGCAGTTCTTC.

The chain combines TRBV4-1 with TRBJ2-5; D is undetermined. V lost 4 bases to trimming and J lost 4 bases, with 4 bases between them. CDR3 length: 11 residues. Germline CDR1 is MGHRA and CDR2 is YSYEKL. CDR3 DNA: TGCGCCAGCAGCCGAGGAGAGACCCAGTACTTC. Translating it yields CASSRGETQYF.

The chain employs TRBV6-1 and TRBJ2-1, with D hard to call. Trimming left V 2 bases short and J 16 bases short, with 9 bases between. The CDR3 spans 10 residues. The germline CDR1 and CDR2 sequences are MNHNS and SASEGT. This CDR3 reads CASSEIRTFF. The CDR3 DNA sequence: TGTGCCAGCAGTGAAATCCGGACCTTCTTC.

The sample holds a few counts of this clone. V and J are TRBV4-2 and TRBJ2-5, with D perhaps matching TRBD2 (5 bases). Looked up from germline, CDR1 is LGHNA and CDR2 is YNFKEQ. Trimming took 3 bases from V and 9 from J, leaving 11 bases between them. This CDR3 comprises 12 residues. For the CDR3, the DNA is TGTGCCAGCAGCCACGGTGTCGGGGCCCAGTACTTC. Its protein is CASSHGVGAQYF.

The chain recombines TRBV7-6 with TRBJ2-7; 11 nucleotides align to TRBD2. Germline V gene data show CDR1 as SGHVS and CDR2 as FNYEAQ. This CDR3 comprises 15 residues. Trimming took 5 bases from V and 2 from J; bases not matched to a gene: 5. The CDR3 spells CASSPGTSGTYEQYF. The CDR3 DNA follows: TGTGCCAGCAGCCCCGGGACTAGCGGTACCTACGAGCAGTACTTC.

This clone has more than one count but fewer than ten. This chain joins TRBV5-1 and TRBJ2-7, with D uncertain. There are 10 residues in the CDR3. Germline assignment: CDR1 SGHRS and CDR2 YFSETQ. Trimming pared 4 bases from V and 8 bases from J, leaving 7 bases between. DNA of the CDR3: TGCGCCAGCAGCCCCGAGAAGCAGTACTTC. Translated: CASSPEKQYF.

This clone was counted at least ten times. The chain joins TRBV29-1 to TRBJ1-2, with D unclear. This CDR3 is built from 13 residues. V gave up 3 bases and J gave up 2 bases, with 10 bases separating them. Germline V gene data show CDR1 as SQVTM and CDR2 as ANQGSEA. CDR3 in DNA: TGCAGCGTTGAGGCTAGCGGCAACTATGGCTACACCTTC. Encoded protein: CSVEASGNYGYTF.

V gene TRBV7-8 combines with J gene TRBJ2-7, with D hard to call. Trimming took off 3 bases at V and 2 bases at J, with 8 bases between the two ends. The CDR3 is 13 residues long. Germline CDR1 SGHVS, CDR2 FQNEAQ. The CDR3, as DNA: TGTGCCAGCAGCTTCACCGGTCCCTACGAGCAGTACTTC. Translating gives CASSFTGPYEQYF.

This sequence joins TRBV25-1 and TRBJ2-3; the D gene is possibly TRBD1 (6 bases). Germline V gene lookup returns CDR1 MGHDK and CDR2 SYGVNS. V was shortened by 2 bases and J by 4 bases, with 10 bases between the two germline ends. The CDR3 covers 14 residues. The CDR3 region is CASSEKQGSDTQYF. The CDR3 coding sequence is TGTGCCAGCAGTGAAAAACAGGGCTCAGATACGCAGTATTTT.

The chain joins TRBV10-3 to TRBJ2-7; TRBD2 matches 9 bases. The CDR3 extends over 18 amino acids. The V and J ends lost 10 bases and 4 bases, in that order; junction bases with no gene match: 23. The V gene's germline CDR1 is ENHRY and CDR2 SYGVKD. The CDR3: CASSVRVAGAWGSYEQYF. CDR3 DNA sequence: TGTGCCAGCAGCGTGCGGGTAGCGGGAGCGTGGGGATCGTACGAGCAGTACTTC.